The T cell receptor (beta chain) under discussion was sequenced for a study of T cell responses to AZD1222 COVID-19 vaccine. Study results and limitations: Distributed over spike, vaccine-associated CD4 TCRs predominated at 160-218 and 743-854. Only five or six AZD1222 recipients tested seropositive at baseline. Unmutated variant regions are reportedly targeted by nearly half of spike-specific TCRs.

Only in-frame clones appear in the TCRdb table, and some are missing; sequencing was by immunoSEQ multiplex PCR. The sample comprises some 160,000 clones, about 90% of which are singletons, and 5.5% rests with the top ten. This CDR3 region has 15 residues. The trim removed 2 bases at V and 6 bases at J, leaving 6 bases unmatched. Germline V gives CDR1 MDHEN, CDR2 SYDVKM. For this clone: The target antigen is unknown.

The TCR comes from an adult in good health. Sequenced here: peripheral blood, sampled on day 0 of AZD1222 vaccination. The chain couples TRBV28 to TRBJ1-5; 8 bases line up with TRBD1. CDR3 in amino acids: CASSLGQGGVQPQHF. The DNA of the CDR3 is TGTGCCAGCAGTTTAGGACAGGGTGGCGTTCAGCCCCAGCATTTT. Supplemented by reference TRBV28 and TRBJ1-5, the full variable domain reads DVKVTQSSRYLVKRTGEKVFLECVQDMDHENMFWYRQDPGLGLRLIYFSYDVKMKEKGDIPEGYSVSREKKERFSLILESASTNQTSMYLCASSLGQGGVQPQHFGDGTRLSIL.